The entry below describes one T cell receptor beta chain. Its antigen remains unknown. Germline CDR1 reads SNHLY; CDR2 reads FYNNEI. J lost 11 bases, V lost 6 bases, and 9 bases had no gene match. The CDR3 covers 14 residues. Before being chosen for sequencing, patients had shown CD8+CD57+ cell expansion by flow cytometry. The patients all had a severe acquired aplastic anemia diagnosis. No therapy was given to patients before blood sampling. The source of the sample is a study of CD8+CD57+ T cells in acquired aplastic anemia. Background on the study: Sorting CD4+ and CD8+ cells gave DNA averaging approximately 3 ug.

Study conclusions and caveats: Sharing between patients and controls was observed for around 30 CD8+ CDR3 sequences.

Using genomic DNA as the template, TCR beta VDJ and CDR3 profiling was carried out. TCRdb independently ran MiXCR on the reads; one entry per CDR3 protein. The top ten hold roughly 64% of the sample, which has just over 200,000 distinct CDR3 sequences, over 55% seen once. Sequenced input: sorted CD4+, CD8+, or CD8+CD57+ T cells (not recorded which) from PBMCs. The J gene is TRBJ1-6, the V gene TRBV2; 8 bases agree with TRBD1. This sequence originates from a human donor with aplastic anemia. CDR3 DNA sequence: TGTGCCAGCAGGGCCGGGACAGGATACGCACCCCTCCACTTT. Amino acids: CASRAGTGYAPLHF.